The rows below give T cell receptor beta chains drawn from one sample of a study of cytomegalovirus exposure and HLA in healthy donors. The protocol was immunoSEQ multiplex PCR, while the TCRdb copy is restricted to in-frame clones and leaves out a portion. This sample has some 170,000 clones, with 80% found just once. Sequencing input: PBMCs. The receptors were sampled from a man under 40 in good health and CMV-seronegative. CDR3s include the opening cysteine and the closing phenylalanine or tryptophan. D genes are given only for firm matches. Clone size is given for some rows only: seen once, a few or many times, or a class if the clone is expanded.

D gene: TRBD1
J gene: TRBJ2-1
V gene: TRBV30
clone size: once
CDR3 DNA: TGTGCCTGGAGGACAGGGGGGCAGGAGCAGTTCTTC
CDR3 protein: CAWRTGGQEQFF

D gene: TRBD2
J gene: TRBJ2-2
V gene: TRBV5-4
clone size: few
CDR3 DNA: TGTGCCAGCAGCTCACCGGGACTAGGGAACACCGGGGAGCTGTTTTTT
CDR3 protein: CASSSPGLGNTGELFF

D gene: TRBD1
J gene: TRBJ1-2
V gene: TRBV27
clone size: -
CDR3 DNA: TGTGCCAGCAGTCCCCGACAGGTCAGGGGGGATTTTCCTAACTATGGCTACACCTTC
CDR3 protein: CASSPRQVRGDFPNYGYTF

D gene: -
J gene: TRBJ2-7
V gene: TRBV9
clone size: few
CDR3 DNA: TGTGCCAGCAGCGTAGGTGACTACTCCTACGAGCAGTACTTC
CDR3 protein: CASSVGDYSYEQYF

D gene: TRBD1
J gene: TRBJ2-7
V gene: TRBV18
clone size: -
CDR3 DNA: TGTGCCAGCTCGTTGGACAGGGAGAAGGTCTACGAGCAGTACTTC
CDR3 protein: CASSLDREKVYEQYF

D gene: -
J gene: TRBJ2-1
V gene: TRBV7-2
clone size: once
CDR3 DNA: TGTGCCAGCAGCTTAGGGCCCTACAATGAGCAGTTCTTC
CDR3 protein: CASSLGPYNEQFF

D gene: TRBD1
J gene: TRBJ1-6
V gene: TRBV25-1
clone size: -
CDR3 DNA: TGTGCCAGCAGTGGGCCAGGGGGAAGGTCACCCCTCCACTTT
CDR3 protein: CASSGPGGRSPLHF

D gene: TRBD2
J gene: TRBJ2-5
V gene: TRBV9
clone size: -
CDR3 DNA: TGTGCCAGCAGCGTATCCGGCGGGGGGAGAGAGACCCAGTACTTC
CDR3 protein: CASSVSGGGRETQYF

D gene: -
J gene: TRBJ1-3
V gene: TRBV7-9
clone size: -
CDR3 DNA: TGTGCCAGCAGCACAACAGGGTCCGGAAACACCATATATTTT
CDR3 protein: CASSTTGSGNTIYF

D gene: -
J gene: TRBJ1-2
V gene: TRBV5-1
clone size: -
CDR3 DNA: TGCGCCAGCAGCTTGGCAGGGCCCAGAGGCTACACCTTC
CDR3 protein: CASSLAGPRGYTF

D gene: -
J gene: TRBJ2-6
V gene: TRBV7-9
clone size: -
CDR3 DNA: TGTTCCAGTCTGTTTTCTGGGGCCAACGTCCTGACTTTC
CDR3 protein: CSSLFSGANVLTF

D gene: TRBD1
J gene: TRBJ2-7
V gene: TRBV29-1
clone size: -
CDR3 DNA: TGCAGCGTTGAGCGGCGCGGGCAGGGGGTCTTCGAGCAGTACTTC
CDR3 protein: CSVERRGQGVFEQYF

D gene: -
J gene: TRBJ1-1
V gene: TRBV7-9
clone size: -
CDR3 DNA: TGTGCCAGCAGCCCTCAGGTGCTGAACACTGAAGCTTTCTTT
CDR3 protein: CASSPQVLNTEAFF

D gene: -
J gene: TRBJ2-5
V gene: TRBV5-1
clone size: -
CDR3 DNA: TGCGCCAGCAGCTTGGCTGGCGGGCAAGAGACCCAGTACTTC
CDR3 protein: CASSLAGGQETQYF

D gene: -
J gene: TRBJ2-3
V gene: TRBV11-2
clone size: few
CDR3 DNA: TGTGCCAGCAGTCCCAACGGAGGGGGCATTGATCACACAGATACGCAGTATTTT
CDR3 protein: CASSPNGGGIDHTDTQYF

D gene: TRBD2
J gene: TRBJ2-1
V gene: TRBV13
clone size: -
CDR3 DNA: TGTGCCAGCAGCTTACCCTCTCTAGCGGCCTCACGCAATGAGCAGTTCTTC
CDR3 protein: CASSLPSLAASRNEQFF

D gene: TRBD1
J gene: TRBJ1-5
V gene: TRBV6-5
clone size: -
CDR3 DNA: TGTGCCAGCAATGCCGGGACAGGTAGGAAACAGCCCCAGCATTTT
CDR3 protein: CASNAGTGRKQPQHF

D gene: -
J gene: TRBJ2-3
V gene: TRBV11-3
clone size: -
CDR3 DNA: TGTGCCAGCAGCTCTTTTGGGGCTACAGATACGCAGTATTTT
CDR3 protein: CASSSFGATDTQYF

D gene: TRBD2
J gene: TRBJ2-7
V gene: TRBV7-3
clone size: -
CDR3 DNA: TGTGCCAGCAGTCTGCGGGCGGGAGAGGGGGAGCAGTACTTC
CDR3 protein: CASSLRAGEGEQYF

D gene: -
J gene: TRBJ2-7
V gene: TRBV4-1
clone size: few
CDR3 DNA: TGCGCCAGCAGCCAAGATAGACCCAGAGGTGTAAGAACCCTAACCTACGAGCAGTACTTC
CDR3 protein: CASSQDRPRGVRTLTYEQYF

D gene: -
J gene: TRBJ2-2
V gene: TRBV9
clone size: -
CDR3 DNA: TGTGCCAGCAGCGTAGCGGCTCCCCGGGTCGGGGAGCTGTTTTTT
CDR3 protein: CASSVAAPRVGELFF

D gene: -
J gene: TRBJ1-4
V gene: TRBV21-1
clone size: -
CDR3 DNA: TGTGCCAGCAGCAAAATATGGGACAGGGGAAATGAAAAACTGTTTTTT
CDR3 protein: CASSKIWDRGNEKLFF

D gene: TRBD1
J gene: TRBJ2-2
V gene: TRBV5-4
clone size: few
CDR3 DNA: TGTGCCAGCAGCTCCAACAGGGGGAGCGGGGAGCTGTTTTTT
CDR3 protein: CASSSNRGSGELFF

D gene: TRBD2
J gene: TRBJ2-1
V gene: TRBV18
clone size: -
CDR3 DNA: TGTGCCAGCGCCGGACTAGCCAACAATGAGCAGTTCTTC
CDR3 protein: CASAGLANNEQFF

D gene: -
J gene: TRBJ2-1
V gene: TRBV7-9
clone size: -
CDR3 DNA: TGTGCCAGCAGCCTACCCCGGGGGGCGGGGGAGCAGTTCTTC
CDR3 protein: CASSLPRGAGEQFF

D gene: -
J gene: TRBJ2-5
V gene: TRBV5-4
clone size: -
CDR3 DNA: TGTGCCAGCAGCCGCGCCAGGCCCTACAGGGATCAAGAGACCCAGTACTTC
CDR3 protein: CASSRARPYRDQETQYF

D gene: -
J gene: TRBJ2-7
V gene: TRBV11-2
clone size: -
CDR3 DNA: TGTGCCAGCAGCTTAGGGGCCCGGGGAACGCCACGGACCTACGAGCAGTACTTC
CDR3 protein: CASSLGARGTPRTYEQYF

D gene: -
J gene: TRBJ2-5
V gene: TRBV6-5
clone size: few
CDR3 DNA: TGTGCCAGCAGTCCTACTAATCTTGGCGAGACCCAGTACTTC
CDR3 protein: CASSPTNLGETQYF

D gene: -
J gene: TRBJ2-3
V gene: TRBV29-1
clone size: -
CDR3 DNA: TGCAGCGTTGAGTTCCGGACAGATACGCAGTATTTT
CDR3 protein: CSVEFRTDTQYF

D gene: -
J gene: TRBJ2-2
V gene: TRBV11-2
clone size: -
CDR3 DNA: TGTGCCAGCAGCTCATCCAGGGATTACACCGGGGAGCTGTTTTTT
CDR3 protein: CASSSSRDYTGELFF

D gene: TRBD1
J gene: TRBJ2-7
V gene: TRBV5-1
clone size: -
CDR3 DNA: TGCGCCAGCAGCTTGGACAGGGGGCCCCACGAGCAGTACTTC
CDR3 protein: CASSLDRGPHEQYF

D gene: TRBD1
J gene: TRBJ2-7
V gene: TRBV9
clone size: -
CDR3 DNA: TGTGCCAGCAGTTCGGGACAGGGCTACTACGAGCAGTACTTC
CDR3 protein: CASSSGQGYYEQYF

D gene: TRBD1
J gene: TRBJ1-1
V gene: TRBV5-4
clone size: -
CDR3 DNA: TGTGCCAGCAGCTTGGACAGGGGGAATACTGAAGCTTTCTTT
CDR3 protein: CASSLDRGNTEAFF

D gene: -
J gene: TRBJ1-2
V gene: TRBV28
clone size: few
CDR3 DNA: TGTGCCAGCAGTTTCTTCGGAGACAACTATGGCTACACCTTC
CDR3 protein: CASSFFGDNYGYTF

D gene: TRBD2
J gene: TRBJ2-7
V gene: TRBV28
clone size: -
CDR3 DNA: TGTGCCAGCAGTTTATCGTTAGCGGGAGCTTCTCCTCACGGGTACGAGCAGTACTTC
CDR3 protein: CASSLSLAGASPHGYEQYF

D gene: TRBD1
J gene: TRBJ1-2
V gene: TRBV4-3
clone size: -
CDR3 DNA: TGCGCCAGCAGCCTGTTGACAGGGGGACACTCTGGCTACACCTTC
CDR3 protein: CASSLLTGGHSGYTF

D gene: -
J gene: TRBJ2-1
V gene: TRBV6-4
clone size: once
CDR3 DNA: TGTGCCAGCAGCCCACTGGCGGGGTTAAATGAGCAGTTCTTC
CDR3 protein: CASSPLAGLNEQFF

D gene: -
J gene: TRBJ1-1
V gene: TRBV11-2
clone size: -
CDR3 DNA: TGTGCCAGCAGCTACGGGGGTTGGCTGAACACTGAAGCTTTCTTT
CDR3 protein: CASSYGGWLNTEAFF

D gene: TRBD1
J gene: TRBJ1-4
V gene: TRBV7-3
clone size: -
CDR3 DNA: TGTGCCAGCAGCTTACTGGGGACAGGCGATGAAAAACTGTTTTTT
CDR3 protein: CASSLLGTGDEKLFF

D gene: -
J gene: TRBJ1-4
V gene: TRBV11-2
clone size: -
CDR3 DNA: TGTGCCAGCAGCTTAGGGGTACAAACAGCAACTAATGAAAAACTGTTTTTT
CDR3 protein: CASSLGVQTATNEKLFF

D gene: -
J gene: TRBJ2-5
V gene: TRBV5-4
clone size: -
CDR3 DNA: TGTGCCAGCAGCCAATACAGATTAGATCCCTTCCAAGAGACCCAGTACTTC
CDR3 protein: CASSQYRLDPFQETQYF

D gene: -
J gene: TRBJ1-5
V gene: TRBV28
clone size: -
CDR3 DNA: TGTGCCAGCAGTCCTTCGATAGGGGATCAGCCCCAGCATTTT
CDR3 protein: CASSPSIGDQPQHF

D gene: -
J gene: TRBJ1-1
V gene: TRBV5-8
clone size: once
CDR3 DNA: TGTGCCAGCAGCTTACGACAGATGGGAGCTTTCTTT
CDR3 protein: CASSLRQMGAFF

D gene: -
J gene: TRBJ2-7
V gene: TRBV6-5
clone size: -
CDR3 DNA: TGTGCCAGCAGTTACTACAGGAGCTCCTACGAGCAGTACTTC
CDR3 protein: CASSYYRSSYEQYF

D gene: -
J gene: TRBJ1-4
V gene: TRBV2
clone size: -
CDR3 DNA: TGTGCCAGCACGGCTAGGGGAACAACTAATGAAAAACTGTTTTTT
CDR3 protein: CASTARGTTNEKLFF

D gene: TRBD2
J gene: TRBJ2-7
V gene: TRBV5-5
clone size: few
CDR3 DNA: TGTGCCAGCACCCGGGGGGGTCAGCCCTACGAGCAGTACTTC
CDR3 protein: CASTRGGQPYEQYF

D gene: TRBD1
J gene: TRBJ2-2
V gene: TRBV9
clone size: -
CDR3 DNA: TGTGCCAGCAGCGTTACCGTTAGGGGGCGAAAGGCGAACACCGGGGAGCTGTTTTTT
CDR3 protein: CASSVTVRGRKANTGELFF

D gene: TRBD1
J gene: TRBJ1-6
V gene: TRBV7-9
clone size: -
CDR3 DNA: TGTTCCAGCAGCTTAGTACAGGGGGATTCACCCCTCCACTTT
CDR3 protein: CSSSLVQGDSPLHF

D gene: -
J gene: TRBJ1-2
V gene: TRBV30
clone size: -
CDR3 DNA: TGTGCCTGGAGTAAAATAATTGGCTACACCTTC
CDR3 protein: CAWSKIIGYTF